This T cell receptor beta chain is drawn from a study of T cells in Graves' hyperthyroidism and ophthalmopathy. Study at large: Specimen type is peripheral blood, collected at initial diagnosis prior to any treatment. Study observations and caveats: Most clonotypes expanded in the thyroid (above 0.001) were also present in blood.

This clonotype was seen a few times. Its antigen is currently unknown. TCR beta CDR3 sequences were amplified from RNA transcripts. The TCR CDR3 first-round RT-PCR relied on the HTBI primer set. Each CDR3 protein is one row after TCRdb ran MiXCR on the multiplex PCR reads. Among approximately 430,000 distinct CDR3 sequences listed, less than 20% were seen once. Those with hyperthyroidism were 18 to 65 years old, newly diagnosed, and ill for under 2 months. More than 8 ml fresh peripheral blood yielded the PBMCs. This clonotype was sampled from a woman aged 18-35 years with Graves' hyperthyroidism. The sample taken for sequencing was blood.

CDR3 loop: CASSISGELFF. The CDR3 DNA follows: TGTGCCAGTAGTATTTCCGGGGAGCTGTTTTTT. The rearrangement joins TRBV19 to TRBJ2-2; D remains unclear. Germline V lookup: CDR1 LNHDA, CDR2 SQIVND (reference sequence). V was cut by 3 bases and J by 6 bases, with 2 bases left in between. CDR3 length: 11 residues.